This T cell receptor (beta chain) was identified in a study of cytomegalovirus exposure and HLA in healthy donors. Study observations and caveats: In vitro data verified a few CMV-associated chains as specific for CMV antigens. With high specificity and sensitivity, the classifier reportedly diagnosed cytomegalovirus status. Most TCR sequences were rare, but some public TCRs occurred in many donors.

TCRdb keeps only in-frame clones here, not all; method: immunoSEQ multiplex PCR. Of about 200,000 clones in the sample, around 87% were seen once. As to this clone: Its matching antigen is unknown.

CDR3 size: 12 residues. Germline V gives CDR1 MDHEN, CDR2 SYDVKM. Trimming took off 7 bases at V and 6 bases at J, with 12 bases between the two ends. The gene calls are TRBV28 and TRBJ1-2; D unresolved. The receptor's source is a woman between 18 and 30 years old in good health and CMV-seropositive. The material sequenced was PBMCs. The CDR3 is CASNTDRNGYTF. The DNA of the CDR3 is TGTGCCAGCAACACAGACCGGAATGGCTACACCTTC.